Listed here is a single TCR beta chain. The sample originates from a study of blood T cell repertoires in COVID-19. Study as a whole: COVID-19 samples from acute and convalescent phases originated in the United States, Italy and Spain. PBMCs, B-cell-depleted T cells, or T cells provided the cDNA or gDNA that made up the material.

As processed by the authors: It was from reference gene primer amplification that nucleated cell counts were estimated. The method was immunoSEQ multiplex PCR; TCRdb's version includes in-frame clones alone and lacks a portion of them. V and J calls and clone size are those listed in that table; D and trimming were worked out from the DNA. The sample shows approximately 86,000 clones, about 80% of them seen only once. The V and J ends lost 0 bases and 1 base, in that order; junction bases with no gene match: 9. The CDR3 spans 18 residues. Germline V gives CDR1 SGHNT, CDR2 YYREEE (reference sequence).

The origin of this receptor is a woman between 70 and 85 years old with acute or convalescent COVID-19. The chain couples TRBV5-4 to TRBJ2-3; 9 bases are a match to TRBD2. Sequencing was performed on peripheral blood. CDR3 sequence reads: CASSLAPRGGGGTDTQYF. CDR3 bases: TGTGCCAGCAGCTTGGCCCCGCGGGGGGGCGGGGGCACAGATACGCAGTATTTT.